Listed below are T cell receptor beta chains from one sample, sequenced in a study of shared clonotypes between healthy human individuals. Repertoires were generated with immunoSEQ multiplex PCR, while TCRdb's copy carries only in-frame clones and drops some. Here the sample spans fewer than 2.5 million clones, 90% to 95% being singletons. Sequencing used naive CD4+ T cells from PBMCs. The receptor set was obtained from a man aged 18 to 29 in good health. Some clones in this sample may be carry-over from other donors' samples. CDR3s include the opening cysteine and the closing phenylalanine or tryptophan. Each record gives: D gene, J gene, V gene, clone size, CDR3 protein, CDR3 DNA. D genes are given only for firm matches. A clone size is listed for some rows: how often the clone was seen (once, few, many), or a class if it is expanded.

d_gene: TRBD2; j_gene: TRBJ2-2; v_gene: TRBV4-1; abundance: NA; CDR3aa: CASSPWRAGDAGELFF; CDR3nt: TGCGCCAGCAGCCCCTGGCGAGCGGGAGATGCCGGGGAGCTGTTTTTT
d_gene: TRBD2; j_gene: TRBJ2-5; v_gene: TRBV6-5; abundance: NA; CDR3aa: CASRVGLAGEETQYF; CDR3nt: TGTGCCAGCAGGGTCGGGCTAGCGGGAGAAGAGACCCAGTACTTC
d_gene: NA; j_gene: TRBJ2-7; v_gene: TRBV6-6; abundance: NA; CDR3aa: CASSTTGINSYEQYF; CDR3nt: TGTGCCAGCAGTACGACCGGGATTAACTCCTACGAGCAGTACTTC
d_gene: NA; j_gene: TRBJ2-5; v_gene: TRBV6-1; abundance: NA; CDR3aa: CASSDRAGGETQYF; CDR3nt: TGTGCCAGCAGTGACAGGGCTGGGGGAGAGACCCAGTACTTC
d_gene: NA; j_gene: TRBJ1-4; v_gene: TRBV11-2; abundance: NA; CDR3aa: CASSLGLGGPATNEKLFF; CDR3nt: TGTGCCAGCAGCTTAGGACTGGGGGGGCCTGCAACTAATGAAAAACTGTTTTTT
d_gene: NA; j_gene: TRBJ1-2; v_gene: TRBV7-2; abundance: NA; CDR3aa: CASSLVRDRGHGYTF; CDR3nt: TGTGCCAGCAGCTTAGTCCGAGATCGGGGGCATGGCTACACCTTC
d_gene: TRBD2; j_gene: TRBJ2-1; v_gene: TRBV5-4; abundance: NA; CDR3aa: CASSLDGLAGANEQFF; CDR3nt: TGTGCCAGCAGCTTGGACGGACTAGCGGGAGCCAATGAGCAGTTCTTC
d_gene: NA; j_gene: TRBJ1-2; v_gene: TRBV6-6; abundance: NA; CDR3aa: CASRRGSGGYTF; CDR3nt: TGTGCCAGCAGAAGGGGGTCGGGAGGCTACACCTTC
d_gene: NA; j_gene: TRBJ2-7; v_gene: TRBV7-6; abundance: NA; CDR3aa: CASSLGYPHEQYF; CDR3nt: TGTGCCAGCAGCTTAGGCTATCCGCACGAGCAGTACTTC
d_gene: NA; j_gene: TRBJ1-1; v_gene: TRBV18; abundance: NA; CDR3aa: CASSPDSTNTEAFF; CDR3nt: TGTGCCAGCTCACCGGACAGCACGAACACTGAAGCTTTCTTT
d_gene: TRBD2; j_gene: TRBJ2-1; v_gene: TRBV9; abundance: NA; CDR3aa: CASSVLKLAGDDNEQFF; CDR3nt: TGTGCCAGCAGCGTATTGAAGCTAGCGGGAGACGACAATGAGCAGTTCTTC
d_gene: TRBD2; j_gene: TRBJ2-3; v_gene: TRBV7-8; abundance: NA; CDR3aa: CASSNQAGVGTDTQYF; CDR3nt: TGTGCCAGCAGCAATCAAGCGGGAGTGGGCACAGATACGCAGTATTTT
d_gene: NA; j_gene: TRBJ2-3; v_gene: TRBV9; abundance: NA; CDR3aa: CASQGGQDTDTQYF; CDR3nt: TGTGCCAGCCAGGGGGGGCAGGACACAGATACGCAGTATTTT
d_gene: NA; j_gene: TRBJ2-7; v_gene: TRBV5-4; abundance: NA; CDR3aa: CASSSTVSYEQYF; CDR3nt: TGTGCCAGCAGCTCGACAGTTTCCTACGAGCAGTACTTC
d_gene: NA; j_gene: TRBJ1-1; v_gene: TRBV5-1; abundance: few; CDR3aa: CASSGTLNTEAFF; CDR3nt: TGCGCCAGCAGTGGGACCCTGAACACTGAAGCTTTCTTT
d_gene: NA; j_gene: TRBJ2-1; v_gene: TRBV2; abundance: once; CDR3aa: CASSRTNVEQFF; CDR3nt: TGTGCCAGCAGTCGGACCAACGTGGAGCAGTTCTTC
d_gene: NA; j_gene: TRBJ1-2; v_gene: TRBV28; abundance: NA; CDR3aa: CASSLGQSYGYTF; CDR3nt: TGTGCCAGCAGTTTAGGACAGAGCTATGGCTACACCTTC
d_gene: NA; j_gene: TRBJ2-7; v_gene: TRBV27; abundance: NA; CDR3aa: CASSYSTGLYEQYF; CDR3nt: TGTGCCAGCAGTTACTCGACAGGCCTCTACGAGCAGTACTTC
d_gene: TRBD1; j_gene: TRBJ1-5; v_gene: TRBV27; abundance: NA; CDR3aa: CASSGTGNQPQHF; CDR3nt: TGTGCCAGCAGTGGGACAGGGAATCAGCCCCAGCATTTT
d_gene: NA; j_gene: TRBJ2-6; v_gene: TRBV27; abundance: NA; CDR3aa: CASSSRQGTGANVLTF; CDR3nt: TGTGCCAGCAGTTCGAGGCAGGGGACTGGGGCCAACGTCCTGACTTTC
d_gene: NA; j_gene: TRBJ1-2; v_gene: TRBV6-6; abundance: NA; CDR3aa: CASSPGANYGYTF; CDR3nt: TGTGCCAGCAGTCCGGGGGCTAACTATGGCTACACCTTC
d_gene: NA; j_gene: TRBJ1-2; v_gene: TRBV19; abundance: NA; CDR3aa: CASRIRAGGYTF; CDR3nt: TGTGCCAGCAGAATTCGTGCGGGTGGCTACACCTTC
d_gene: TRBD1; j_gene: TRBJ1-6; v_gene: TRBV5-1; abundance: NA; CDR3aa: CASSSMTGTGNNSPLHF; CDR3nt: TGCGCCAGCAGCTCGATGACCGGGACAGGCAATAATTCACCCCTCCACTTT
d_gene: NA; j_gene: TRBJ1-2; v_gene: TRBV9; abundance: few; CDR3aa: CASSSGPFDGYTF; CDR3nt: TGTGCCAGCAGTTCAGGGCCCTTTGATGGCTACACCTTC
d_gene: NA; j_gene: TRBJ2-5; v_gene: TRBV7-8; abundance: NA; CDR3aa: CASSLIPFELGETQYF; CDR3nt: TGTGCCAGCAGCTTAATCCCCTTTGAGTTGGGGGAGACCCAGTACTTC
d_gene: NA; j_gene: TRBJ1-2; v_gene: TRBV7-3; abundance: NA; CDR3aa: CASSLGPGYGYTF; CDR3nt: TGTGCCAGCAGCCTCGGACCGGGCTATGGCTACACCTTC
d_gene: NA; j_gene: TRBJ2-1; v_gene: TRBV9; abundance: NA; CDR3aa: CASSVEGGGLEYNEQFF; CDR3nt: TGTGCCAGCAGCGTAGAGGGCGGGGGCCTAGAGTACAATGAGCAGTTCTTC
d_gene: NA; j_gene: TRBJ2-7; v_gene: TRBV6-1; abundance: NA; CDR3aa: CASSDPNLGTYEQYF; CDR3nt: TGTGCCAGCAGTGACCCAAACTTGGGAACCTACGAGCAGTACTTC
d_gene: NA; j_gene: TRBJ2-1; v_gene: TRBV5-1; abundance: NA; CDR3aa: CASRKSRPPLNNEQFF; CDR3nt: TGCGCCAGCAGAAAGTCCCGGCCCCCCTTGAACAATGAGCAGTTCTTC
d_gene: NA; j_gene: TRBJ1-4; v_gene: TRBV4-1; abundance: NA; CDR3aa: CASSSPGRADEKLFF; CDR3nt: TGCGCCAGCAGCTCCCCCGGCAGGGCAGATGAAAAACTGTTTTTT
d_gene: NA; j_gene: TRBJ1-5; v_gene: TRBV16; abundance: NA; CDR3aa: CASSQVLGQGRNQPQHF; CDR3nt: TGTGCCAGCAGCCAAGTATTGGGGCAAGGGAGAAATCAGCCCCAGCATTTT
d_gene: NA; j_gene: TRBJ2-3; v_gene: TRBV18; abundance: NA; CDR3aa: CASSVSLNLGTDTQYF; CDR3nt: TGTGCCAGCTCGGTCAGCTTGAATTTGGGCACAGATACGCAGTATTTT
d_gene: NA; j_gene: TRBJ2-2; v_gene: TRBV9; abundance: NA; CDR3aa: CASSVLGFDTGELFF; CDR3nt: TGTGCCAGCAGCGTTTTAGGGTTCGACACCGGGGAGCTGTTTTTT
d_gene: TRBD1; j_gene: TRBJ2-7; v_gene: TRBV7-8; abundance: NA; CDR3aa: CASSSPGQGSYEQYF; CDR3nt: TGTGCCAGCAGCTCTCCGGGACAGGGGTCCTACGAGCAGTACTTC
d_gene: NA; j_gene: TRBJ1-1; v_gene: TRBV30; abundance: few; CDR3aa: CAWRASREIAEAFF; CDR3nt: TGTGCCTGGAGGGCGTCCCGGGAAATCGCTGAAGCTTTCTTT
d_gene: TRBD2; j_gene: TRBJ2-1; v_gene: TRBV11-3; abundance: NA; CDR3aa: CASSLSGGGDEQFF; CDR3nt: TGTGCCAGCAGCTTAAGCGGGGGGGGCGATGAGCAGTTCTTC
d_gene: NA; j_gene: TRBJ2-1; v_gene: TRBV20-1; abundance: NA; CDR3aa: CSAHYNEQFF; CDR3nt: TGCAGTGCTCACTACAATGAGCAGTTCTTC
d_gene: TRBD2; j_gene: TRBJ2-3; v_gene: TRBV11-3; abundance: NA; CDR3aa: CASSPGLAEERDTQYF; CDR3nt: TGTGCCAGCAGCCCGGGACTAGCGGAAGAAAGAGATACGCAGTATTTT
d_gene: NA; j_gene: TRBJ2-1; v_gene: TRBV11-1; abundance: NA; CDR3aa: CASSLGRENEQFF; CDR3nt: TGTGCCAGCAGCTTAGGTAGGGAGAATGAGCAGTTCTTC